The 30 T cell receptor beta chains below all came from one sample that was sequenced in a study of T cell repertoires in cytomegalovirus infection. TCRdb passed the reads through MiXCR, listing each CDR3 protein once. The data show some 100,000 distinct CDR3 sequences, less than 25% seen once. Sequencing was performed on CD8+ T cells from PBMCs. The receptor source for this set is a human donor in good health (CMV status not recorded). Some clones in this sample may be carry-over from other donors' samples.

This clonotype was recorded only once. In this CDR3 the conserved last residue, phenylalanine or tryptophan, is missing, so a read error is likely. The gene calls are TRBV6-6 and TRBJ2-1; a possible D gene is TRBD2 (5 bases). Germline loops: CDR1 MNHNY, CDR2 SVGAGI (reference sequence). The length of the CDR3 is 15 residues. The V end lost 6 bases, the J end lost 0 bases, and 12 bases lay between the germline ends. The CDR3 region is CASSLSGPSYNEQFS. CDR3 DNA sequence: TGTGCCAGCAGCTTGAGCGGTCCCTCCTACAATGAGCAGTTCTCC.

The gene calls are TRBV11-3 and TRBJ1-1; 8 bases map to TRBD1. The V segment lost 0 bases and the J segment 5 bases; nucleotides outside the gene matches: 5. CDR3 length equals 15 residues. The V gene's germline CDR1 is SGHNT and CDR2 YENEEA. Written as DNA, the CDR3 is TGTGCCAGCAGCTTAGACAGGGGGCAAGAAACTGAAGCTTTCTTT. Amino acid sequence: CASSLDRGQETEAFF.

This clonotype was counted between two and nine times. The chain is built from TRBV5-5 and TRBJ2-5, with D tentatively TRBD1 (6 bases). Germline-derived CDR1 and CDR2 are SGHKS and YYEKEE (reference sequence). This CDR3 contains 15 residues. V was cut by 4 bases and J by 1 base, with 14 bases left in between. DNA of the CDR3: TGTGCCAGCAGCGCCCGGACAGCTGTCCAAGAGACCCAGTACTTC. It encodes CASSARTAVQETQYF.

This clonotype turned up a few times. This sequence joins TRBV28 and TRBJ2-2, with TRBD2 matching over 10 bases. Germline CDR1 reads MDHEN; CDR2 reads SYDVKM. V trimming: 5 bases; J trimming: 1 base; junction bases outside the gene matches: 4. This CDR3 has 16 residues. CDR3 region: CASSPRTSGNTGELFF. CDR3 in DNA: TGTGCCAGCAGTCCCCGGACTAGCGGGAACACCGGGGAGCTGTTTTTT.

This clonotype was recorded at least ten times. The gene calls are TRBV7-2 and TRBJ1-5, with a weak D call TRBD1 (5 bases). The ends were cut back, 5 bases at V and 6 bases at J, with 11 bases in the middle. Germline V gene sequence: CDR1 SGHTA, CDR2 FQGNSA. The CDR3 length is 13 residues. CDR3 DNA: TGTGCCAGCAGCCACCGGGACGGTCAGCCCCAGCATTTT. It encodes CASSHRDGQPQHF.

The chain joins TRBV3-1 to TRBJ2-1; 8 bases line up with TRBD2. V trimming: 9 bases; J trimming: 6 bases; junction bases outside the gene matches: 16. Germline V gene lookup returns CDR1 LGHDT and CDR2 YNNKEL (reference sequence). The CDR3 covers 16 residues. CDR3 in DNA: TGTGCCAGATATTACCGCCGGGGGGGCTCTGGCAATGAGCAGTTCTTC. This gives the protein CARYYRRGGSGNEQFF.

This clonotype was observed at least ten times. J is TRBJ2-7 and V is TRBV7-8; D gene ambiguous. Germline V gives CDR1 SGHVS, CDR2 FQNEAQ. The V and J ends lost 5 bases and 2 bases respectively, with 19 bases between them. The CDR3 is made up of 16 amino acids. The CDR3 loop is CASSTPPGSPTYEQYF. CDR3 in DNA: TGTGCCAGCAGCACACCGCCCGGGTCTCCTACCTACGAGCAGTACTTC.

This chain connects TRBV4-2 to TRBJ2-2; D tentatively reads TRBD1 or TRBD2 (5 bases each). This CDR3 is 16 amino acids long. V was clipped by 4 bases and J by 2 bases, with 14 bases between them. Germline V lookup: CDR1 LGHNA, CDR2 YNFKEQ. CDR3 DNA sequence: TGTGCCAGCAGCCGAAGAGGGGAACTTAACACCGGGGAGCTGTTTTTT. It is translated as CASSRRGELNTGELFF.

This clonotype was recorded a few times. The chain carries TRBV7-3 and TRBJ2-3; no clear D gene. CDR1 is SGHTA and CDR2 is FQGTGA in the germline V gene. The CDR3 extends over 14 amino acids. Trimming removed 5 bases at V and 6 bases at J, with 15 bases between. The CDR3 sequence: CASSPAGLRDTQYF. The CDR3 coding sequence is TGTGCCAGCAGCCCAGCCGGTCTTCGGGATACGCAGTATTTT.

This chain links TRBV2 with TRBJ2-7; a possible D gene is TRBD2 (10 bases). This CDR3 comprises 18 residues. The V and J ends lost 8 bases and 6 bases respectively, with 32 bases between them. From germline, CDR1 is SNHLY and CDR2 FYNNEI. CDR3 DNA sequence: TGTGCCAGCCGATTGACAGGGGGGCCAGCGGGAGGGTCGGGCGAGCAGTACTTC. This encodes CASRLTGGPAGGSGEQYF.

This clonotype was picked up a small number of times. The gene calls are TRBV14 and TRBJ2-5; 7 bases fit TRBD2. Unmatched junction bases numbered 12, after V lost 4 bases and J lost 4 bases. CDR3 length: 16 amino acids. Germline-derived CDR1 and CDR2 are SGHDN and FVKESK. The CDR3 reads CASSLILAGVGETQYF. DNA for the CDR3: TGTGCCAGCAGCCTAATCCTTGCGGGGGTCGGAGAGACCCAGTACTTC.

The chain couples TRBV6-2 or TRBV6-3 to TRBJ2-7, with D hard to call. In germline, CDR1 is MNHEY, CDR2 SVGEGT. The CDR3 runs 13 residues. V was cut by 2 bases and J by 5 bases, with 10 bases left in between. CDR3 residues: CASSYPGEDEQYF. In DNA, the CDR3 is TGTGCCAGCAGTTACCCAGGAGAGGACGAGCAGTACTTC.

This clonotype was seen a handful of times. This chain links TRBV28 with TRBJ2-7; 7 bases align to TRBD1. Germline CDR1 MDHEN, CDR2 SYDVKM. With V trimmed by 6 bases and J by 5 bases, 13 bases remained unmatched. The CDR3 is made up of 15 amino acids. CDR3 loop: CASRPLPGGVDEQYF. As DNA, the CDR3 is TGTGCCAGCAGGCCCTTGCCAGGGGGAGTGGACGAGCAGTACTTC.

This clonotype was recorded a few times. The rearrangement links TRBV7-9 to TRBJ1-6; 10 bases map to TRBD1. J gave up 10 bases and V 6 bases, and 6 bases lay outside the gene matches. From germline, CDR1 is SEHNR and CDR2 FQNEAQ (reference sequence). The CDR3 sequence is 14 residues long. CDR3 sequence: CASRPDRGQSPLHF. The CDR3 coding sequence is TGTGCCAGCAGACCAGACAGGGGGCAATCACCCCTCCACTTT.

The chain employs TRBV11-2 and TRBJ2-5; 10 positions match TRBD1. V lost 1 base to trimming and J lost 5 bases; unmatched junction nucleotides: 4. The CDR3 is 15 residues long. Germline CDR1 is SGHAT and CDR2 is FQNNGV. The CDR3 coding sequence is TGTGCCAGCAGCTTAGGGGACAGGGGCCGGGAGACCCAGTACTTC. Its translation is CASSLGDRGRETQYF.

This clonotype has a handful of counts. The chain carries TRBV18 and TRBJ2-7; D is perhaps TRBD1 or TRBD2 (5 bases each). CDR1 is KGHSH and CDR2 is LQKENI in the germline V gene. Trimming took off 3 bases at V and 4 bases at J, with 16 bases between the two ends. This CDR3 spans 15 amino acids. This CDR3 is CASSPSTGTPYEQYF. DNA for the CDR3: TGTGCCAGCTCACCCTCCACCGGGACCCCTTACGAGCAGTACTTC.

This rearrangement joins TRBV6-6 to TRBJ2-7; D tentatively reads TRBD1 or TRBD2 (6 bases each). CDR1 and CDR2 from the germline V gene are MNHNY and SVGAGI (reference sequence). This CDR3 comprises 16 residues. V gave up 7 bases and J gave up 4 bases, with 23 bases separating them. The CDR3 DNA sequence: TGTGCCAGCACCCAAAGGGGGGCAAGTCCCATATACGAGCAGTACTTC. It encodes CASTQRGASPIYEQYF.

This clonotype was found a few times. This sequence joins TRBV11-2 and TRBJ2-2; D call uncertain. Germline V CDR1 and CDR2: SGHAT, FQNNGV. V lost 4 bases and J lost 3, with 9 bases in between. The CDR3 loop spans 14 amino acids. For the CDR3, the DNA is TGTGCCAGCAGCTACTCCCTGTACACCGGGGAGCTGTTTTTT. It yields the protein CASSYSLYTGELFF.

The chain combines TRBV27 with TRBJ2-1; 10 bases agree with TRBD2. Germline values: CDR1 MNHEY, CDR2 SMNVEV (reference sequence). The CDR3 contains 20 residues. V was pared by 2 bases and J by 5 bases, with 18 bases of the junction left unmatched. In DNA, the CDR3 is TGTGCCAGCAGTTTAACCCCAAGGGGGGGTCTAGCGGGGGATAACAATGAGCAGTTCTTC. This sequence encodes CASSLTPRGGLAGDNNEQFF.

The CDR3 loop is CASSLTSGGYDNEQFF. CDR3 nucleotide sequence: TGCGCCAGCAGCTTGACTAGCGGGGGATATGACAATGAGCAGTTCTTC. The chain couples TRBV5-1 to TRBJ2-1; 11 bases are shared with TRBD2. The CDR3 runs to 16 residues. V lost 1 base, J lost 5 bases, and 5 bases stayed unmatched. The germline V gene has CDR1 SGHRS and CDR2 YFSETQ.

This clonotype appeared a few times. The chain recombines TRBV7-9 with TRBJ1-3; D remains unclear. Trimming removed 4 bases at V and 3 bases at J, with 10 bases between. Per germline, CDR1 SEHNR and CDR2 FQNEAQ (reference sequence). The CDR3 is 14 residues long. The CDR3 loop reads CASSSLTGGNTIYF. The CDR3, as DNA: TGTGCCAGCAGCTCTCTGACTGGTGGAAACACCATATATTTT.

The chain employs TRBV12-3 or TRBV12-4 and TRBJ2-3; maybe TRBD2 (7 bases). Deletions cut 10 bases from V and 0 bases from J, with 14 bases between. The CDR3 has 14 amino acids. The CDR3 coding sequence is TGTGCCACTAGGGGGGGTCTTAGCACAGATACGCAGTATTTT. Translated: CATRGGLSTDTQYF.

There are a few counts of this clonotype. This chain uses TRBV14 with TRBJ1-1; no firm D call. Per the germline V gene, CDR1 is SGHDN and CDR2 is FVKESK. The CDR3 has 12 amino acids. V lost 3 bases and J lost 5, with 7 bases in between. The CDR3 DNA is TGTGCCAGCAGCCATTTCGTTACTGAAGCTTTCTTT. It encodes CASSHFVTEAFF.

There are a few counts of this clonotype. Here the CDR3 DNA reads TGTGCCAGCAGTTTAGTCGGACAGGGGGTCTATAATTCACCCCTCCACTTT. Translation: CASSLVGQGVYNSPLHF. The V call is TRBV27, the J call TRBJ1-6; 10 bases agree with TRBD1. This CDR3 spans 17 amino acids. Germline lookup yields CDR1 MNHEY and CDR2 SMNVEV (reference sequence). V shed 2 bases, J shed 3 bases, and the junction held 4 bases outside the gene matches.

V usage is TRBV29-1 and J usage is TRBJ2-3, with D possibly matching TRBD2 (6 bases). The ends were cut back, 4 bases at V and 5 bases at J, with 16 bases in the middle. The CDR3 totals 14 residues. Germline-derived CDR1 and CDR2 are SQVTM and ANQGSEA. The CDR3 coding sequence is TGCAGCGTTGTCCTGGGGGGAGGTAGAGATACGCAGTATTTT. It specifies CSVVLGGGRDTQYF.

A few counts support this clonotype. The rearrangement joins TRBV12-3 or TRBV12-4 to TRBJ2-4, with TRBD2 matching 15 bases. This CDR3 is 20 amino acids long. V shed 5 bases and J 0 bases; nucleotides not matched to a gene: 11. This chain's CDR3 is CASSTTGLAGGKLAKNIQYF. The CDR3 DNA sequence: TGTGCCAGCAGTACCACGGGACTAGCGGGAGGAAAACTAGCCAAAAACATTCAGTACTTC.

This clonotype was seen at least ten times. An end of the junction differs from the germline gene, which may be a read error. The chain carries TRBV27 and TRBJ1-1; D is unresolved. This CDR3 has 11 residues. Germline CDR1 and CDR2: MNHEY and SMNVEV (reference sequence). The CDR3 DNA reads TGTGCCAGCAGATACAATACTGAAGCCTTCTTT. It is translated as CASRYNTEAFF.

The rearrangement uses TRBV20-1 and TRBJ1-2; TRBD1 agrees at 7 bases. The CDR3 extends over 11 amino acids. Unmatched junction bases numbered 5, after V lost 6 bases and J lost 7 bases. CDR1 is DFQATT, CDR2 SNEGSKA, per germline (reference sequence). Written as DNA, the CDR3 is TGCAGTGCAACAGGGGTTGGTGGCTACACCTTC. Amino acid sequence: CSATGVGGYTF.

This clonotype has at least ten counts. The V call is TRBV7-6, the J call TRBJ2-1; 9 nucleotides align to TRBD2. V lost 2 bases and J lost 6; bases outside the gene matches: 11. CDR1 is SGHVS, CDR2 FNYEAQ, per germline. This CDR3 is 17 amino acids long. The CDR3 DNA reads as TGTGCCAGCAGCTTAAAACCCCTAGCGGGATACGCCAATGAGCAGTTCTTC. Translating gives CASSLKPLAGYANEQFF.

The chain links TRBV11-2 to TRBJ2-2; 12 positions match TRBD2. This CDR3 is 16 amino acids long. Germline V lookup: CDR1 SGHAT, CDR2 FQNNGV. Trimming at V came to 5 bases and at J to 2 bases, leaving 3 bases not matched to a gene. As DNA, the CDR3 is TGTGCCAGCAGCAAACTAGCGGGGGGTAACACCGGGGAGCTGTTTTTT. This gives the protein CASSKLAGGNTGELFF. Based on the CDR3 plus reference TRBV11-2 and TRBJ2-2, the full variable domain is EAGVAQSPRYKIIEKRQSVAFWCNPISGHATLYWYQQILGQGPKLLIQFQNNGVVDDSQLPKDRFSAERLKGVDSTLKIQPAKLEDSAVYLCASSKLAGGNTGELFFGEGSRLTVL.